This TCR beta chain came from a study of T cell responses to AZD1222 COVID-19 vaccine. Study observations and caveats: None of the repertoires were sampled until the peak T cell response had passed. Across spike, vaccine-associated CD4 TCRs were found, dominant at 160-218 and 743-854.

This clone was counted only a few times. Its antigen is unidentified. Germline V gene sequence: CDR1 SGHNT, CDR2 YYREEE (reference sequence). The germline V and J ends were trimmed by 0 bases and 0 bases, with 9 bases remaining between them. CDR3 length equals 15 residues. Sequencing was performed with immunoSEQ multiplex PCR; in TCRdb, only in-frame clones are kept and a portion is missing. The sample lists around 81,000 clones, roughly four fifths occurring once. The chain recombines TRBV5-4 with TRBJ2-5; D ambiguous. This specimen was peripheral blood, taken on day 0 of AZD1222 vaccination. The receptor comes from an adult in good health. Written as DNA, the CDR3 is TGTGCCAGCAGCTTGGATGCGGCGCACCAAGAGACCCAGTACTTC. This gives the protein CASSLDAAHQETQYF.